The clone carrying this T cell receptor (beta chain) was seen a handful of times. The antigen is not known. This sample stems from a study of naive and memory T cell subsets. The V and J ends lost 4 bases and 5 bases respectively, with 11 bases between them. CDR3 length: 14 amino acids. Germline values: CDR1 ENHRY, CDR2 SYGVKD. General study points: A few larger clonotypes appeared in naive repertoires, especially CD8, possibly memory cells re-expressing CD45RA.

Sequential positive selection took CD4 T cells first, then CD8 T cells. An equimolar mix of two oligonucleotides served as the beta constant-region primer for TRBC1 and TRBC2. The ligated cDNA underwent four PCR rounds using SP2 and nested alpha and beta constant-region primers. A 12-nucleotide UMI and the SP2 primer were added to the cDNA 3' end by oligonucleotide ligation. Each CDR3 protein is one row after TCRdb ran MiXCR on the UMI-ligation and nested PCR reads. Here the sample spans some 82,000 distinct CDR3 sequences, approximately 10% being singletons. The chain recombines TRBV10-3 with TRBJ2-2; D is unclear. The sequencing input was naive CD4+ T cells from blood. The clonotype originates from a human donor in good health. The CDR3 nucleotides are TGTGCCATCAGTGCCTCCGCTGGAACCGGGGAGCTGTTTTTT. Protein product: CAISASAGTGELFF.